This T cell receptor beta chain was sequenced for a study of Tregs in tolerant kidney transplant recipients. Trimming took 0 bases from V and 2 from J, leaving 18 bases between them. Germline-derived CDR1 and CDR2 are MGHRA and YSYEKL. The CDR3 sequence is 18 residues long. The assay was immunoSEQ multiplex PCR, and TCRdb's table has in-frame clones only and misses some. Of 200,000 to 300,000 clones in the sample, around 81% were seen once. Sequencing used CD4+ T cells from blood. The TCR sequence derives from a human donor in good health. V usage is TRBV4-1 and J usage is TRBJ2-3; weak D call: TRBD2 (6 bases). The CDR3: CASSQESSQAGNTDTQYF. The CDR3 coding sequence is TGCGCCAGCAGCCAAGAAAGCTCTCAGGCGGGAAACACAGATACGCAGTATTTT.